A selection of T cell receptor beta chains follows, all from one sample in a study of blood T cell repertoires in COVID-19. Sequencing was performed with immunoSEQ multiplex PCR; in TCRdb, only in-frame clones are kept and a portion is missing. This sample carries about 120,000 clones, 82% of them seen once, and the ten largest clones take 4% to 5.5%. The sample taken for sequencing was peripheral blood. The receptors stem from a woman aged 65 to 85 with acute or convalescent COVID-19. The CDR3 runs from the conserved cysteine through the conserved F or W. The order of the fields is V gene, clone size, J gene, D gene, CDR3 protein, CDR3 DNA. A D gene is named only where the DNA matches it firmly. Not every row has a clone size; where given, it reads once, few, many or a size class.

>TRBV7-9|-|TRBJ2-7|-
CASSLARGNEQYF
TGTGCCAGCAGCTTAGCGAGAGGGAACGAGCAGTACTTC
>TRBV11-2|-|TRBJ1-1|-
CASSSQGYTEAFF
TGTGCCAGCAGCTCCCAGGGTTACACTGAAGCTTTCTTT
>TRBV9|-|TRBJ2-7|TRBD1
CASSSTPTTGAEQYF
TGTGCCAGCAGCTCCACCCCGACAACAGGGGCCGAGCAGTACTTC
>TRBV14|few|TRBJ2-7|-
CASSQDRALQYF
TGTGCCAGCAGCCAAGACAGGGCTTTGCAGTACTTC
>TRBV7-2|-|TRBJ1-2|-
CASSLDVGRSNYGYTF
TGTGCCAGCAGCTTAGACGTAGGGAGGTCAAACTATGGCTACACCTTC
>TRBV6-5|few|TRBJ1-2|-
CASSYSALLTGGYTF
TGTGCCAGCAGTTACTCAGCCCTATTAACAGGGGGCTACACCTTC
>TRBV3-1/TRBV3-2|-|TRBJ1-2|-
CASSQDWSGSYGYTF
TGTGCCAGCAGCCAAGATTGGTCGGGGTCCTATGGCTACACCTTC
>TRBV7-9|-|TRBJ2-2|TRBD1
CASRDDQGAGELFF
TGTGCCAGCAGAGACGACCAGGGGGCCGGGGAGCTGTTTTTT
>TRBV7-9|-|TRBJ2-7|-
CASSLSRQGIIHEQYF
TGTGCCAGCAGCTTAAGTCGTCAGGGTATAATCCACGAGCAGTACTTC
>TRBV9|-|TRBJ2-1|-
CASSVGQKSSYNEQFF
TGTGCCAGCAGCGTAGGACAGAAGAGCTCCTACAATGAGCAGTTCTTC
>TRBV10-3|-|TRBJ2-1|-
CAIRWSLGRNEQFF
TGTGCCATCAGGTGGTCTCTCGGTCGGAATGAGCAGTTCTTC
>TRBV7-6|-|TRBJ1-6|-
CASRRTQSSYNSPLHF
TGTGCCAGCAGGCGGACACAGAGCTCCTATAATTCACCCCTCCACTTT
>TRBV19|-|TRBJ1-1|-
CASSIVSGIHTEAFF
TGTGCCAGTAGTATAGTTTCGGGGATCCACACTGAAGCTTTCTTT
>TRBV5-5|-|TRBJ2-7|-
CASSFGRGSYEQYF
TGTGCCAGCAGCTTTGGTAGGGGCTCCTACGAGCAGTACTTC
>TRBV7-3|-|TRBJ1-1|TRBD1
CASSSYPLGTGTNTEAFF
TGTGCCAGCAGCTCTTACCCGTTGGGGACAGGGACCAACACTGAAGCTTTCTTT
>TRBV5-6|-|TRBJ1-6|-
CASSFLGQTNSPLHF
TGTGCCAGCAGCTTTTTAGGACAGACAAATTCACCCCTCCACTTT
>TRBV9|-|TRBJ2-2|TRBD1
CASSVEPGGKGAGELFF
TGTGCCAGCAGCGTAGAGCCAGGGGGCAAGGGGGCCGGGGAGCTGTTTTTT
>TRBV29-1|once|TRBJ1-1|TRBD1
CSAQRGGQGTEAFF
TGCAGCGCCCAGAGAGGGGGACAGGGAACTGAAGCTTTCTTT
>TRBV5-1|-|TRBJ2-3|TRBD2
CASSLASGGTTDTQYF
TGCGCCAGCAGCTTGGCTAGCGGGGGAACAACAGATACGCAGTATTTT
>TRBV6-2/TRBV6-3|-|TRBJ2-1|TRBD1
CASSYTDRANEQFF
TGTGCCAGCAGTTATACGGACAGGGCTAATGAGCAGTTCTTC
>TRBV21-1|-|TRBJ2-4|-
CASSTTGGVAKNIQYF
TGTGCCAGCAGCACCACAGGTGGCGTAGCCAAAAACATTCAGTACTTC